The T cell receptor beta chain under discussion was sequenced for a study of blood T cell repertoires in COVID-19. Study in general: The samples span acute and convalescent COVID-19 from the United States, Italy and Spain. In each case, the material was cDNA or gDNA derived from T cells, B-cell-depleted T cells, or PBMCs.

Trimming stripped 4 bases from V and 4 bases from J, with 17 bases between. The CDR3 covers 14 residues. In germline, CDR1 is GTSNPN, CDR2 SVGIG (reference sequence). Here immunoSEQ multiplex PCR was the method, and the copy in TCRdb shows in-frame clones only, minus some. The sample yields about 120,000 clones, more than 80% seen once. The sequencing input was peripheral blood. The rearrangement uses TRBV30 and TRBJ2-7; possibly TRBD1 for D (7 bases). The source is a man aged 65-85 years with active or convalescent COVID-19. The CDR3 DNA reads as TGTGCCTGGACCCGGGGGACAGAAGCTTACGAGCAGTACTTC. This codes for CAWTRGTEAYEQYF.